One sample yielded the 25 T cell receptor beta chains listed below, sequenced in a study of vaccination and CD4 T cells after COVID-19. The sample's time point: late sampling 161 to 241 days after vaccination in a few convalescent patients. Regarding treatment: approximately nine-day PBMC culture with coronavirus spike peptide pools or control peptides (ViraFEST assay). The antigens these receptors bind are not known. The study sequenced cultured CD4+ T cell DNA using the Oncomine TCR Beta short-read assay. MiXCR, run by TCRdb on the PCR reads, gives a single entry per CDR3 protein. The sample lists roughly 24,000 distinct CDR3 sequences, under 40% seen once, with around 8.2% in the top ten. The sample consisted of CD4+ T cells from blood, cultured in vitro, taken about 7 months after SARS-CoV-2 vaccination. These receptors came from a human donor who had recovered from COVID-19.

V usage is TRBV4-1 and J usage is TRBJ1-5; D may be TRBD1 (5 bases). Per germline, CDR1 MGHRA and CDR2 YSYEKL. The CDR3 totals 16 residues. V was clipped by 0 bases and J by 9 bases, with 18 bases between them. The CDR3 nucleotides read TGCGCCAGCAGCCAAGATCGGGGGGAGGGTGGGGTGCCCCAGCATTTT. Its protein is CASSQDRGEGGVPQHF.

The chain uses TRBV28 and TRBJ1-1, with D perhaps TRBD1 (5 bases). The V gene lost 6 bases and the J gene lost 4 bases, with 12 bases spanning the gap. Germline V gene data show CDR1 as MDHEN and CDR2 as SYDVKM. The CDR3 contains 13 residues. In nucleotides, the CDR3 is TGTGCCAGCAGGGGGCCGCTGGCCACTGAAGCTTTCTTT. Protein: CASRGPLATEAFF.

By proportion, this clonotype is medium-sized (0.01 to 0.1%). This CDR3 is CATSGTTIYEQYF. The CDR3 DNA sequence: TGTGCCACCAGCGGGACTACAATCTACGAGCAGTACTTC. The chain employs TRBV15 and TRBJ2-7; 7 bases align to TRBD2. The CDR3 totals 13 residues. Germline CDR1 is LNHNV and CDR2 is YYDKDF (reference sequence). Trimming removed 5 bases from V and 3 bases from J; junction bases left unmatched: 4.

This chain joins TRBV7-2 and TRBJ1-2; D not certain. V was pared by 1 base and J by 4 bases, with 10 bases between. This CDR3 spans 14 amino acids. Germline-derived CDR1 and CDR2 are SGHTA and FQGNSA. CDR3 sequence reads: CASSLVWSRYGYTF. In nucleotides, the CDR3 is TGTGCCAGCAGCTTAGTTTGGAGCCGCTATGGCTACACCTTC.

This clonotype qualifies as medium-sized. The V gene is TRBV28, the J gene TRBJ1-2, with TRBD1 as a possible D gene (5 bases). Germline loops: CDR1 MDHEN, CDR2 SYDVKM. The V end lost 3 bases, the J end lost 2 bases, and 10 bases lay between the germline ends. This CDR3 region has 14 residues. CDR3 region: CASSLGRRNYGYTF. CDR3 DNA: TGTGCCAGCAGTTTGGGGCGGCGCAACTATGGCTACACCTTC.

This rearrangement joins TRBV28 to TRBJ2-5; 9 bases map to TRBD1. The CDR3 is 15 amino acids. Per germline, CDR1 MDHEN and CDR2 SYDVKM. Trimming removed 5 bases from V and 10 bases from J; junction bases left unmatched: 14. This CDR3 is CASSPRDRDTRGQYF. The CDR3 nucleotides are TGTGCCAGCAGTCCCCGGGACAGGGACACCAGGGGCCAGTACTTC.

This clonotype was seen a handful of times. The rearrangement joins TRBV20-1 to TRBJ1-6, with D possibly matching TRBD1 (6 bases). V lost 2 bases to trimming and J lost 5 bases, with 10 bases between them. The CDR3 extends over 14 amino acids. CDR1 is DFQATT, CDR2 SNEGSKA, per germline (reference sequence). In DNA, the CDR3 is TGCAGTGCTAGAATGGACAGCAATAATTCACCCCTCCACTTT. Amino acid sequence: CSARMDSNNSPLHF.

By frequency in the sample, this clonotype is medium-sized (0.01 to 0.1%). Here the CDR3 DNA reads TGTGCCAGCAGCTATGCGGACAGGGTAGGCTCACCCCTCCACTTT. It specifies CASSYADRVGSPLHF. This chain links TRBV7-2 with TRBJ1-6; 8 nucleotides agree with TRBD1. The junction had 9 bases not matched to a gene; V was cut back by 4 bases and J by 10 bases. Germline CDR1 and CDR2: SGHTA and FQGNSA. The CDR3 is 15 amino acids.

This clonotype was counted between two and nine times. The chain links TRBV20-1 to TRBJ2-7; no firm D call. From germline, CDR1 is DFQATT and CDR2 SNEGSKA (reference sequence). The CDR3 is 11 amino acids. V gave up 0 bases and J gave up 3 bases, with 3 bases separating them. The CDR3 region is CSARDYYEQYF. In nucleotides, the CDR3 is TGCAGTGCTAGAGATTACTACGAGCAGTACTTC.

The chain joins TRBV11-2 to TRBJ1-6; maybe TRBD1 (5 bases). CDR1 is SGHAT and CDR2 is FQNNGV in the germline V gene. This CDR3 has 15 amino acids. Trimming removed 4 bases from V and 7 bases from J, with 14 bases in between. CDR3 sequence: CASSWRGLTNSPLHF. The CDR3 region has the DNA TGTGCCAGCAGCTGGAGGGGTCTAACCAATTCACCCCTCCACTTT.

This chain joins TRBV27 and TRBJ2-7; possible D gene TRBD2, 5 bases. The CDR3 consists of 14 residues. Trimming removed 4 bases from V and 1 base from J, with 11 bases in between. Germline CDR1 MNHEY, CDR2 SMNVEV (reference sequence). In nucleotides, the CDR3 is TGTGCCAGCAGTTCCCGTCGGGGATCCTACGAGCAGTACTTC. Translation: CASSSRRGSYEQYF.

In nucleotides, the CDR3 is TGTGCCAGCGAATTCTACAATGAGCAGTTCTTC. Its translation: CASEFYNEQFF. This sequence joins TRBV6-1 and TRBJ2-1; D not certain. Germline V CDR1 and CDR2: MNHNS, SASEGT. The CDR3 covers 11 residues. V was trimmed by 8 bases and J by 3 bases, leaving 5 bases between them.

The genes are TRBV20-1 and TRBJ1-2; D gene unclear. There are 13 residues in the CDR3. CDR1 and CDR2 (germline): DFQATT, SNEGSKA (reference sequence). The V and J ends lost 3 bases and 8 bases respectively, with 16 bases between them. In nucleotides, the CDR3 is TGCAGTGCTAGCGGCCAGAATGCGCGGGGCTACACCTTC. This sequence encodes CSASGQNARGYTF.

This clonotype is medium-sized within its sample. The gene calls are TRBV7-9 and TRBJ1-2; no clear D. V was cut by 1 base and J by 3 bases, with 6 bases left in between. CDR1 and CDR2 (germline): SEHNR, FQNEAQ (reference sequence). This CDR3 contains 13 residues. CDR3 protein: CASSLVGDYGYTF. The CDR3 DNA reads as TGTGCCAGCAGCTTAGTTGGTGACTATGGCTACACCTTC. Combining the CDR3 with reference TRBV7-9 and TRBJ1-2 gives the whole variable domain DTGVSQNPRHKITKRGQNVTFRCDPISEHNRLYWYRQTLGQGPEFLTYFQNEAQLEKSRLLSDRFSAERPKGSFSTLEIQRTEQGDSAMYLCASSLVGDYGYTFGSGTRLTVV.

The genes are TRBV6-5 and TRBJ1-2; D gene unclear. The length of the CDR3 is 16 residues. CDR1 is MNHEY, CDR2 SVGAGI, per germline. Trimming stripped 2 bases from V and 0 bases from J, with 13 bases between. CDR3 bases: TGTGCCAGCAGTTACGGCAGGAACCAAGCTAACTATGGCTACACCTTC. Encoded protein: CASSYGRNQANYGYTF.

This clonotype occurred a few times. The chain joins TRBV20-1 to TRBJ2-1, with 10 bases that match TRBD2. There are 14 residues in the CDR3. With 3 bases clipped from V and 9 bases from J, the junction kept 8 bases outside the gene matches. In germline, CDR1 is DFQATT, CDR2 SNEGSKA (reference sequence). The DNA for the CDR3 is TGCAGTGCTAGCCCCCTAGCGGGAGTCCGTGAGCAGTTCTTC. Protein sequence: CSASPLAGVREQFF.

The rearrangement links TRBV11-1 to TRBJ2-5; D not resolved. Germline values: CDR1 SGHAT, CDR2 FQDESV (reference sequence). The ends were cut back, 0 bases at V and 2 bases at J, with 10 bases in the middle. This CDR3 is built from 15 residues. The CDR3 loop is CASSLAKGRQETQYF. For the CDR3, the DNA is TGTGCCAGCAGCTTAGCGAAGGGTAGACAAGAGACCCAGTACTTC.

The gene calls are TRBV19 and TRBJ2-7, with 13 bases lining up with TRBD2. From germline, CDR1 is LNHDA and CDR2 SQIVND (reference sequence). CDR3 length: 15 residues. V gave up 3 bases and J gave up 3 bases; unmatched junction bases: 2. CDR3 amino acids: CASSMGLAGIYEQYF. DNA for the CDR3: TGTGCCAGTAGTATGGGACTAGCGGGAATCTACGAGCAGTACTTC.

The gene calls are TRBV20-1 and TRBJ2-1; tentatively, D is TRBD2 (5 bases). V was trimmed by 5 bases and J by 7 bases, leaving 24 bases between them. The CDR3 runs to 16 residues. Germline CDR1 DFQATT, CDR2 SNEGSKA (reference sequence). The CDR3 region is CSALKRAGPGSNEQFF. The DNA for the CDR3 is TGCAGTGCTCTGAAGAGGGCGGGCCCGGGGAGTAATGAGCAGTTCTTC.

The genes are TRBV7-7 and TRBJ2-5; D remains unclear. Looked up from germline, CDR1 is SSHAT and CDR2 is FNYEAQ (reference sequence). This CDR3 contains 14 residues. Deletions cut 2 bases from V and 4 bases from J, with 11 bases between. The CDR3 region is CASSLPGSPETQYF. The CDR3 nucleotides read TGTGCCAGCAGCTTACCCGGGTCACCAGAGACCCAGTACTTC. Based on the CDR3 plus reference TRBV7-7 and TRBJ2-5, the full variable domain is GAGVSQSPRYKVTKRGQDVTLRCDPISSHATLYWYQQALGQGPEFLTYFNYEAQPDKSGLPSDRFSAERPEGSISTLTIQRTEQRDSAMYRCASSLPGSPETQYFGPGTRLLVL.

This clonotype appeared once. V gene TRBV5-4 combines with J gene TRBJ2-5; TRBD2 aligns across 11 bases. Trimming cost V 4 bases and J 4 bases; bases outside gene matches: 6. The CDR3 has 15 amino acids. Germline V CDR1 and CDR2: SGHNT, YYREEE (reference sequence). CDR3 amino acids: CASSEQLAGAETQYF. The CDR3 DNA reads as TGTGCCAGCAGCGAACAACTAGCGGGAGCAGAGACCCAGTACTTC.

This clonotype was picked up a small number of times. This chain connects TRBV7-2 to TRBJ2-6; no clear D. CDR1 SGHTA and CDR2 FQGNSA come from the germline V gene. The CDR3 is 14 amino acids. V was cut by 5 bases and J by 4 bases, with 9 bases left in between. CDR3 bases: TGTGCCAGCAGCAAAGCCCTCGGGGCCAACGTCCTGACTTTC. This translates into CASSKALGANVLTF.

This clonotype came up a few times. The J gene is TRBJ1-6, the V gene TRBV6-1; D might be TRBD1 (6 bases). V was shortened by 6 bases and J by 11 bases, with 14 bases between the two germline ends. CDR1 is MNHNS, CDR2 SASEGT, per germline. This CDR3 region has 13 residues. CDR3 sequence (DNA): TGTGCCAGCAGAAACAGGGAATTGGCACCCCTCCACTTT. As protein: CASRNRELAPLHF.

The gene calls are TRBV6-1 and TRBJ2-3; the match to TRBD2 covers 8 bases. The CDR3 has 12 amino acids. CDR1 is MNHNS and CDR2 is SASEGT in the germline V gene. After removal of 10 bases from V and 2 bases from J, the junction contained 2 bases not matched to a gene. The CDR3 here is CATGRDTDTQYF. The CDR3, as DNA: TGTGCCACCGGGAGGGACACAGATACGCAGTATTTT.

The chain couples TRBV6-2 or TRBV6-3 to TRBJ2-7; 8 bases align to TRBD1. The CDR3 covers 14 residues. The trim removed 6 bases at V and 2 bases at J, leaving 6 bases unmatched. Germline loops: CDR1 MNHEY, CDR2 SVGEGT. In DNA, the CDR3 is TGTGCCAGCAGCTTCGGGACAGGCACCTACGAGCAGTACTTC. This gives the protein CASSFGTGTYEQYF.